Below are 10 T cell receptor beta chains sequenced from a single sample in a study of T cell responses to AZD1222 COVID-19 vaccine. The repertoire was sequenced with immunoSEQ multiplex PCR; TCRdb's copy has only in-frame clones and lacks some. The table records 80,000 or so clones, around 90% of them present only once. Sequenced here: peripheral blood, sampled on day 0 of MenACWY control vaccination. The origin of the receptors is an adult in good health.

The chain has TRBV2 and TRBJ1-5; D not resolved. Deletions cut 7 bases from V and 4 bases from J, with 14 bases between. This CDR3 is 14 amino acids long. The V gene's germline CDR1 is SNHLY and CDR2 FYNNEI. The CDR3 sequence: CASTEGWGNQPQHF. CDR3 nucleotide sequence: TGTGCCAGCACCGAAGGTTGGGGTAATCAGCCCCAGCATTTT.

This clone has only a few counts. CDR3 sequence: CASSYDEGGYTF. Here the CDR3 DNA reads TGCGCCAGCAGCTACGACGAGGGTGGCTACACCTTC. The chain recombines TRBV5-1 with TRBJ1-2; no definite D call. The CDR3 length is 12 residues. Trimming cost V 3 bases and J 7 bases, with 10 bases left between them. CDR1 and CDR2 (germline): SGHRS, YFSETQ. The full variable domain, in which reference TRBV5-1 and TRBJ1-2 provide the parts outside the CDR3, is KAGVTQTPRYLIKTRGQQVTLSCSPISGHRSVSWYQQTPGQGLQFLFEYFSETQRNKGNFPGRFSGRQFSNSRSEMNVSTLELGDSALYLCASSYDEGGYTFGSGTRLTVV.

The rearrangement joins TRBV10-3 to TRBJ2-1, with D perhaps TRBD1 or TRBD2 (5 bases each). The V and J ends lost 6 bases and 6 bases respectively, with 9 bases between them. Germline V CDR1 and CDR2: ENHRY, SYGVKD. This CDR3 region has 12 residues. DNA for the CDR3: TGTGCCATCAGACCGGGGCCCAATGAGCAGTTCTTC. Amino acids: CAIRPGPNEQFF.

The chain carries TRBV9 and TRBJ1-4; tentative D call: TRBD1 (5 bases). Trimming pared 4 bases from V and 0 bases from J, leaving 13 bases between. This CDR3 spans 16 amino acids. Per the germline V gene, CDR1 is SGDLS and CDR2 is YYNGEE. CDR3 sequence: CASSPHGGATNEKLFF. Written as DNA, the CDR3 is TGTGCCAGCAGCCCACATGGGGGGGCAACTAATGAAAAACTGTTTTTT.

The chain has TRBV5-6 and TRBJ2-1; D possibly uses TRBD1 or TRBD2 (5 bases each). Trimming took off 3 bases at V and 4 bases at J, with 14 bases between the two ends. The CDR3 contains 15 residues. The germline gives CDR1 SGHDT, CDR2 YYEEEE. The CDR3, as DNA: TGTGCCAGCAGCTCCCCAGGGACCCCATACAATGAGCAGTTCTTC. Translating it yields CASSSPGTPYNEQFF. Looking up the rest from reference TRBV5-6 and TRBJ2-1 gives the full variable domain: DAGVTQSPTHLIKTRGQQVTLRCSPKSGHDTVSWYQQALGQGPQFIFQYYEEEERQRGNFPDRFSGHQFPNYSSELNVNALLLGDSALYLCASSSPGTPYNEQFFGPGTRLTVL.

V usage is TRBV7-2 and J usage is TRBJ1-3; 8 bases line up with TRBD1. Germline trimming cut 5 bases from V and 0 bases from J; bases unmatched to any gene: 6. Germline V CDR1 and CDR2: SGHTA, FQGNSA. The CDR3 contains 16 residues. The CDR3 sequence is CASSQQGGYSGNTIYF. In nucleotides, the CDR3 is TGTGCCAGCAGCCAACAGGGGGGGTACTCTGGAAACACCATATATTTT.

This clone was seen once. The rearrangement uses TRBV6-2 or TRBV6-3 and TRBJ1-2, with D possibly being TRBD1 (5 bases). The V gene's germline CDR1 is MNHEY and CDR2 SVGEGT. This CDR3 contains 17 residues. V was trimmed by 2 bases and J by 4 bases, leaving 20 bases between them. The CDR3 DNA sequence: TGTGCCAGCAGTTACCGCGGGGCCGTGATTCCGATCTATGGCTACACCTTC. Translation: CASSYRGAVIPIYGYTF.

The V and J genes are TRBV19 and TRBJ1-6, with D uncertain. Trimming took 6 bases from V and 5 from J, leaving 11 bases between them. The CDR3 has 14 amino acids. Looked up from germline, CDR1 is LNHDA and CDR2 is SQIVND (reference sequence). The CDR3 spells CASRESGDNSPLHF. CDR3 DNA: TGTGCCAGTAGAGAATCGGGAGATAATTCACCCCTCCACTTT.

The gene calls are TRBV6-2 or TRBV6-3 and TRBJ2-1; TRBD2 aligns across 7 bases. J was trimmed by 8 bases and V by 2 bases; bases with no gene match: 6. Germline V gene data show CDR1 as MNHEY and CDR2 as SVGEGT. The CDR3 is 14 amino acids. CDR3 protein: CASSYGGVGYEQFF. The CDR3 region has the DNA TGTGCCAGCAGTTACGGGGGGGTCGGGTATGAGCAGTTCTTC.

This clone occurred once. The chain is built from TRBV6-2 or TRBV6-3 and TRBJ1-5, with no clear D. Looked up from germline, CDR1 is MNHEY and CDR2 is SVGEGT. The V gene lost 0 bases and the J gene lost 6 bases, with 15 bases spanning the gap. The CDR3 has 16 residues. This chain's CDR3 is CASSYSYGRGGQPQHF. In DNA, the CDR3 is TGTGCCAGCAGTTACTCATACGGGCGGGGAGGTCAGCCCCAGCATTTT.